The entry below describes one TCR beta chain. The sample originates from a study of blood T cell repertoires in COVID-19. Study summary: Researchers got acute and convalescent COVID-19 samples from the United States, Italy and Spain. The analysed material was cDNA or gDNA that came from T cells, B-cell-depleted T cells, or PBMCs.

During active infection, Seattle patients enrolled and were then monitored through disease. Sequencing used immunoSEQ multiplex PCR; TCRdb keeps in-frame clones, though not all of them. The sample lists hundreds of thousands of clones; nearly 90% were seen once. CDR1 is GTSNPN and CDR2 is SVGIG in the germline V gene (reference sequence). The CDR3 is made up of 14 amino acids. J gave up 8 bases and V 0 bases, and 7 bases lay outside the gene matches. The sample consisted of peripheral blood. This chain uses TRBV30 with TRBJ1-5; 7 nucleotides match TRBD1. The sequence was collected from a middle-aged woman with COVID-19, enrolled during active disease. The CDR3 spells CAWSVRTGREPQHF. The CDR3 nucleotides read TGTGCCTGGAGTGTCCGGACAGGTCGGGAGCCCCAGCATTTT.